This TCR beta chain is from a study of CD8 T cells in Susac syndrome. In blood CD8+ and CD4+ T cells, TCR beta underwent sequencing. TEMRA cells were FACS-enriched, and CD8+ and CD4+ T cells were isolated negatively. Germline V gene lookup returns CDR1 SQVTM and CDR2 ANQGSEA. Trimming took 6 bases from V and 4 from J, leaving 15 bases between them. The CDR3 contains 14 residues. RNA totalling about 0.45 to 1 ug underwent reverse transcription with random hexamers. A multiplex approach, immunoSEQ multiplex PCR, amplified TCR beta CDR3 across 54 Vbeta and 13 Jbeta. MiXCR, run by TCRdb on the immunoSEQ multiplex PCR reads, gives a single entry per CDR3 protein. The sample carries about 210,000 distinct CDR3 sequences, around 95% recorded once.

This receptor was identified in a human donor with multiple sclerosis. The sample comprised CD4+ T cells from PBMCs. V is TRBV29-1 and J is TRBJ2-2; D is tentatively TRBD1 or TRBD2 (5 bases each). CDR3 DNA: TGCAGCGTGGGGACCCAAACCCCCACCGGGGAGCTGTTTTTT. Its protein is CSVGTQTPTGELFF.